The TCR beta chain under discussion was sequenced for a study of control samples from healthy donors and cancer patients. TCRdb keeps only in-frame clones here, not all; method: immunoSEQ multiplex PCR. This table holds about 85,000 clones, roughly 91% found once. The germline V gene has CDR1 MNHNS and CDR2 SASEGT. This CDR3 is 14 amino acids long. Trimming took off 3 bases at V and 3 bases at J, with 11 bases between the two ends. The rearrangement uses TRBV6-1 and TRBJ1-1, with a tentative D call TRBD1 (5 bases). The clonotype comes from a woman aged 55-70 years in good health. The source material was blood. CDR3 sequence: CASSEGPLHTEAFF. In nucleotides, the CDR3 is TGTGCCAGCAGTGAGGGACCCCTACACACTGAAGCTTTCTTT.